This TCR beta chain came from a study of T cell responses to AZD1222 COVID-19 vaccine. Worth noting for this clone: Its target is not known.

Broader study findings: When two AZD1222 doses had been given, Spike-specific TCR breadth and depth rose. Spike-spanning, vaccine-associated CD4 TCRs were dominant at 160-218 and 743-854.

CDR3 length: 14 amino acids. Germline V lookup: CDR1 SGHDT, CDR2 YYEEEE. V was shortened by 0 bases and J by 5 bases, with 11 bases between the two germline ends. The data were produced by immunoSEQ multiplex PCR, yet TCRdb's version contains in-frame clones alone and is incomplete. Among 200,000 to 250,000 clones listed, about 95% were seen once. The rearrangement links TRBV5-6 to TRBJ1-1; a possible D gene is TRBD1 (6 bases). The sequence was obtained from an adult who received the MenACWY meningococcal vaccine as a control. Here the sequenced sample was peripheral blood, taken 28 days after the second dose of the MenACWY control vaccine. The CDR3 is CASSLVQGGTEAFF. The CDR3 nucleotides read TGTGCCAGCAGCTTGGTACAGGGTGGGACTGAAGCTTTCTTT.